These T cell receptor beta chains were read from a single sample in a study of blood T cells in healthy people across ages. TCRdb called the 5' RACE reads again in MiXCR, with one record for every CDR3 protein. The sample holds approximately 320,000 distinct CDR3 sequences, roughly a quarter seen once. Sequences were obtained from blood. The receptors come from a woman aged 70 to 79 in good health. Each CDR3 is given without its conserved first and last residue. A D gene is named only where the DNA matches it firmly. Some rows mark clone size as missing; the rest say once, few, many or name a class of expanded clone.

d_call: TRBD2
j_call: TRBJ2-3
v_call: TRBV11-2
cdr3_length: 14
clone_size: few
cdr3_aa: ASSYGTSGSTDTQY

d_call: NA
j_call: TRBJ2-5
v_call: TRBV5-5
cdr3_length: 14
clone_size: many
cdr3_aa: ASSLWGGRTQETQY

d_call: NA
j_call: TRBJ1-2
v_call: TRBV20-1
cdr3_length: 14
clone_size: few
cdr3_aa: SAREGTLGTNYGYT

d_call: NA
j_call: TRBJ2-2
v_call: TRBV20-1
cdr3_length: 11
clone_size: NA
cdr3_aa: SARDYITGELF

d_call: NA
j_call: TRBJ1-5
v_call: TRBV20-1
cdr3_length: 11
clone_size: few
cdr3_aa: SARDNLVQPQH

d_call: NA
j_call: TRBJ2-2
v_call: TRBV6-2/TRBV6-3
cdr3_length: 16
clone_size: few
cdr3_aa: ASSYSRTTGPNTGELF

d_call: NA
j_call: TRBJ1-4
v_call: TRBV28
cdr3_length: 12
clone_size: few
cdr3_aa: ASGRPATNEKLF

d_call: NA
j_call: TRBJ1-2
v_call: TRBV28
cdr3_length: 12
clone_size: NA
cdr3_aa: ASSSVTDYRGYT

d_call: NA
j_call: TRBJ2-6
v_call: TRBV28
cdr3_length: 13
clone_size: few
cdr3_aa: ASSFRRTGANVLT

d_call: NA
j_call: TRBJ2-7
v_call: TRBV18
cdr3_length: 10
clone_size: few
cdr3_aa: ASSTSLYEQY

d_call: TRBD2
j_call: TRBJ2-1
v_call: TRBV5-1
cdr3_length: 14
clone_size: few
cdr3_aa: ASSFASGSRYNEQF

d_call: NA
j_call: TRBJ2-7
v_call: TRBV28
cdr3_length: 11
clone_size: few
cdr3_aa: ASSLYGGYEQY

d_call: TRBD1
j_call: TRBJ1-2
v_call: TRBV9
cdr3_length: 13
clone_size: NA
cdr3_aa: ASSKGTEPNYGYT

d_call: NA
j_call: TRBJ2-5
v_call: TRBV7-7
cdr3_length: 12
clone_size: NA
cdr3_aa: ASSLGVGGETQY

d_call: NA
j_call: TRBJ1-2
v_call: TRBV5-4
cdr3_length: 13
clone_size: NA
cdr3_aa: ASNNEMGASYGYT

d_call: TRBD2
j_call: TRBJ2-1
v_call: TRBV28
cdr3_length: 14
clone_size: few
cdr3_aa: ASSSLAGVTNNEQF

d_call: TRBD1
j_call: TRBJ2-3
v_call: TRBV5-1
cdr3_length: 14
clone_size: NA
cdr3_aa: ASSLGPGQGTITQY

d_call: NA
j_call: TRBJ2-3
v_call: TRBV12-3/TRBV12-4
cdr3_length: 11
clone_size: NA
cdr3_aa: ASSLMRTDTQY

d_call: NA
j_call: TRBJ1-6
v_call: TRBV7-2
cdr3_length: 13
clone_size: few
cdr3_aa: ASSFGMSKNSPLH

d_call: NA
j_call: TRBJ1-1
v_call: TRBV7-9
cdr3_length: 14
clone_size: NA
cdr3_aa: ASSLESGRLGTEAF

d_call: NA
j_call: TRBJ2-1
v_call: TRBV9
cdr3_length: 13
clone_size: NA
cdr3_aa: ASSRATSSYNEQF

d_call: NA
j_call: TRBJ1-6
v_call: TRBV27
cdr3_length: 13
clone_size: many
cdr3_aa: ASSVERLGGSSLH

d_call: NA
j_call: TRBJ1-2
v_call: TRBV28
cdr3_length: 11
clone_size: NA
cdr3_aa: ASSLGVGVGYT

d_call: NA
j_call: TRBJ2-3
v_call: TRBV9
cdr3_length: 14
clone_size: few
cdr3_aa: ASSGLMASETDTQY

d_call: TRBD1
j_call: TRBJ2-7
v_call: TRBV7-8
cdr3_length: 12
clone_size: NA
cdr3_aa: ASRTGTVAHEQY

d_call: NA
j_call: TRBJ2-7
v_call: TRBV5-5
cdr3_length: 9
clone_size: NA
cdr3_aa: ASSFTHEQY

d_call: TRBD1
j_call: TRBJ1-1
v_call: TRBV29-1
cdr3_length: 11
clone_size: many
cdr3_aa: SVEEQGGTEAF

d_call: TRBD2
j_call: TRBJ2-1
v_call: TRBV20-1
cdr3_length: 12
clone_size: NA
cdr3_aa: SARLLAGVVEQF

d_call: NA
j_call: TRBJ2-7
v_call: TRBV7-8
cdr3_length: 11
clone_size: many
cdr3_aa: ASSFDLSYEQY

d_call: NA
j_call: TRBJ2-5
v_call: TRBV5-1
cdr3_length: 13
clone_size: NA
cdr3_aa: ASSLDGHRGETQY

d_call: TRBD2
j_call: TRBJ2-5
v_call: TRBV7-2
cdr3_length: 13
clone_size: NA
cdr3_aa: ASSWTSGAQETQY

d_call: TRBD1
j_call: TRBJ1-2
v_call: TRBV3-1
cdr3_length: 12
clone_size: NA
cdr3_aa: ASSQDLDRTIHT

d_call: NA
j_call: TRBJ1-5
v_call: TRBV28
cdr3_length: 14
clone_size: few
cdr3_aa: ASSLYPGAGNQPQH

d_call: NA
j_call: TRBJ1-2
v_call: TRBV12-3/TRBV12-4
cdr3_length: 10
clone_size: many
cdr3_aa: ASSLLNYGYT

d_call: NA
j_call: TRBJ1-4
v_call: TRBV29-1
cdr3_length: 12
clone_size: few
cdr3_aa: SVAQPDKGEKLF

d_call: TRBD2
j_call: TRBJ2-5
v_call: TRBV20-1
cdr3_length: 15
clone_size: many
cdr3_aa: SARYGTSGSRGETQY

d_call: NA
j_call: TRBJ1-4
v_call: TRBV6-5
cdr3_length: 12
clone_size: few
cdr3_aa: ASSSGGTGEKLF

d_call: NA
j_call: TRBJ2-2
v_call: TRBV20-1
cdr3_length: 11
clone_size: few
cdr3_aa: SAWDSLIGKLF

d_call: NA
j_call: TRBJ2-2
v_call: TRBV10-3
cdr3_length: 12
clone_size: NA
cdr3_aa: AISELGNTGELF

d_call: NA
j_call: TRBJ2-2
v_call: TRBV24-1
cdr3_length: 14
clone_size: NA
cdr3_aa: ATSDLRGGDTGELF